The text below deals with one T cell receptor beta chain. This sample is part of a study of cytomegalovirus exposure and HLA in healthy donors. The donors were in the 120-subject validation cohort, distinct from the roughly 700-subject first cohort. The method was immunoSEQ multiplex PCR; TCRdb's version includes in-frame clones alone and lacks a portion of them. Of nearly 110,000 clones in the sample, about 87% were seen once. The length of the CDR3 is 15 residues. Trimming removed 6 bases from V and 7 bases from J; junction bases left unmatched: 10. Germline CDR1 and CDR2: MDHEN and SYDVKM. Sample: PBMCs. This rearrangement joins TRBV28 to TRBJ1-4; 8 bases are shared with TRBD1. The TCR was taken from a woman younger than 30 in good health and CMV-seropositive. The CDR3 DNA reads as TGTGCCAGCAGCCTACGTGGACAGGGAGCTGAAAAACTGTTTTTT. Protein: CASSLRGQGAEKLFF.